Listed below are T cell receptor beta chains from one sample, sequenced in a study of T cells in Graves' hyperthyroidism and ophthalmopathy. From the multiplex PCR reads, TCRdb called clonotypes with MiXCR, one entry per CDR3 protein. The sample lists about 560,000 distinct CDR3 sequences, 16% occurring once. Sequencing was performed on blood. These receptors were collected from a woman between 18 and 29 years old with Graves' hyperthyroidism. Each CDR3 is given with its conserved first and last residue. A D gene is named only where the DNA matches it firmly. Size is omitted from some rows. Given values are once, few, many or a class for expanded clones.

V,J,D,size,CDR3,DNA
TRBV7-2,TRBJ1-2,TRBD1,many,CASSFEGANGYTF,TGTGCCAGCAGCTTCGAGGGGGCTAATGGCTACACCTTC
TRBV6-2/TRBV6-3,TRBJ2-1,TRBD2,few,CASSALAGIYNEQFF,TGTGCCAGCAGTGCGCTAGCGGGAATCTACAATGAGCAGTTCTTC
TRBV12-3/TRBV12-4,TRBJ2-1,TRBD2,few,CASSLYGTSSYNEQFF,TGTGCCAGCAGTTTATACGGGACTAGTTCCTACAATGAGCAGTTCTTC
TRBV3-1,TRBJ1-6,NA,many,CASSPGSSSPLHF,TGTGCCAGCAGCCCCGGGTCTAGTTCACCCCTCCACTTT
TRBV19,TRBJ2-7,TRBD1,few,CASKRTGAAYEQYF,TGTGCCAGTAAAAGGACAGGGGCGGCCTACGAGCAGTACTTC
TRBV11-3,TRBJ2-7,TRBD1,many,CASSLRAGGPYEQYF,TGTGCCAGCAGCTTAAGGGCAGGGGGACCCTACGAGCAGTACTTC
TRBV27,TRBJ2-7,TRBD1,many,CASSQPGTDYEQYF,TGTGCCAGCAGTCAACCCGGGACAGACTACGAGCAGTACTTC
TRBV11-2,TRBJ2-2,NA,many,CASSLHRGGTNTGELFF,TGTGCCAGCAGCTTACATCGAGGGGGGACGAACACCGGGGAGCTGTTTTTT
TRBV4-2,TRBJ2-5,TRBD1,NA,CASSQEQGGETQYF,TGTGCCAGCAGCCAAGAACAGGGGGGAGAGACCCAGTACTTC
TRBV28,TRBJ1-6,NA,NA,CASSLSGPNSPLHF,TGTGCCAGCAGTTTATCTGGGCCCAATTCACCCCTCCACTTT
TRBV18,TRBJ2-3,NA,NA,CASSPRGTSGDTQYF,TGTGCCAGCTCACCACGTGGGACATCGGGAGATACGCAGTATTTT
TRBV5-1,TRBJ1-2,TRBD1,few,CASSSGQGAVPRGYTF,TGCGCCAGCAGCTCGGGACAGGGGGCTGTTCCACGTGGCTACACCTTC
TRBV3-1,TRBJ2-1,NA,many,CASSQTGEQFF,TGTGCCAGCAGCCAAACAGGAGAGCAGTTCTTC
TRBV25-1,TRBJ1-2,NA,NA,CASLEGREGDYTF,TGTGCCAGCCTCGAAGGACGGGAGGGAGACTACACCTTC
TRBV7-3,TRBJ2-7,NA,NA,CASRRGHEQYF,TGTGCCAGCAGGAGGGGCCACGAGCAGTACTTC
TRBV10-3,TRBJ2-7,TRBD1,NA,CAIAQGAEEQYF,TGTGCCATCGCCCAGGGGGCGGAAGAGCAGTACTTC
TRBV5-6,TRBJ2-4,NA,few,CASSLVGYQNAIQYF,TGTGCCAGCAGCTTGGTCGGCTACCAGAACGCCATTCAGTACTTC
TRBV7-9,TRBJ2-1,NA,many,CASSTHNEQFF,TGTGCCAGCAGCACCCACAATGAGCAGTTCTTC
TRBV15,TRBJ2-3,NA,many,CATSGLGDLPDTQYF,TGTGCCACCAGTGGGCTGGGAGACCTCCCAGATACGCAGTATTTT
TRBV4-2,TRBJ2-3,NA,many,CASSQGLASSVSTDTQYF,TGTGCCAGCAGCCAAGGATTGGCTAGCTCTGTAAGCACAGATACGCAGTATTTT
TRBV12-3/TRBV12-4,TRBJ2-7,TRBD1,many,CASTTTTGWDAAQYF,TGTGCCAGCACCACTACGACAGGGTGGGATGCGGCGCAGTACTTC
TRBV7-9,TRBJ2-7,NA,many,CASSRGLTEEQYF,TGTGCCAGCAGCCGAGGACTCACCGAAGAGCAGTACTTC
TRBV7-8,TRBJ1-3,NA,NA,CASSLALGNTIYF,TGTGCCAGCAGCTTAGCGCTTGGAAACACCATATATTTT
TRBV19,TRBJ2-4,TRBD1,NA,CASSIDRDRGSKNIQYF,TGTGCCAGTAGTATAGATCGGGACAGGGGGTCCAAAAACATTCAGTACTTC
TRBV19,TRBJ1-4,NA,NA,CASSIARRRGGTNEKLFF,TGTGCCAGTAGTATAGCTAGACGCCGGGGCGGGACTAATGAAAAACTGTTTTTT
TRBV5-1,TRBJ1-2,TRBD1,many,CASSPQGDGYTF,TGCGCCAGCAGCCCTCAGGGGGACGGCTACACCTTC
TRBV6-1,TRBJ1-2,TRBD1,many,CASSESAGGVSYGYTF,TGTGCCAGCAGTGAAAGTGCAGGGGGAGTAAGCTATGGCTACACCTTC
TRBV11-1,TRBJ2-5,NA,many,CASSLGIETQYF,TGTGCCAGCAGCTTAGGAATTGAGACCCAGTACTTC
TRBV12-3/TRBV12-4,TRBJ1-3,TRBD1,many,CASSKTGGPGNTIYF,TGTGCCAGCAGTAAAACAGGGGGCCCTGGAAACACCATATATTTT
TRBV4-3,TRBJ2-1,TRBD2,once,CASSQDSGGDEQFF,TGCGCCAGCAGCCAAGATTCGGGGGGGGATGAGCAGTTCTTC
TRBV12-3/TRBV12-4,TRBJ2-7,NA,many,CASSFPGGSYEQYF,TGTGCCAGCAGTTTCCCAGGAGGCTCCTACGAGCAGTACTTC
TRBV7-8,TRBJ1-4,TRBD1,NA,CASSFDRGWNEKLFF,TGTGCCAGCAGCTTTGACAGGGGATGGAATGAAAAACTGTTTTTT
TRBV20-1,TRBJ2-3,NA,many,CSASQSSPITDTQYF,TGCAGTGCTAGCCAGTCCAGCCCGATCACAGATACGCAGTATTTT
TRBV27,TRBJ1-3,NA,once,CASRDHSGNTIYF,TGTGCCAGTAGGGACCACTCTGGAAACACCATATATTTT
TRBV12-3/TRBV12-4,TRBJ2-1,NA,many,CASSFGTAYNEQFF,TGTGCCAGCAGTTTTGGAACAGCCTACAATGAGCAGTTCTTC
TRBV12-3/TRBV12-4,TRBJ2-7,NA,NA,CASSSTPPMGGYEQYF,TGTGCCAGCAGTTCCACTCCTCCCATGGGCGGCTACGAGCAGTACTTC
TRBV28,TRBJ2-7,NA,few,CASSLLTEQYF,TGTGCCAGCAGTTTACTAACCGAGCAGTACTTC
TRBV4-1,TRBJ2-3,NA,NA,CASSQDDMGRPSSTDTQYF,TGCGCCAGCAGCCAAGATGATATGGGCAGGCCCTCTAGCACAGATACGCAGTATTTT
TRBV7-2,TRBJ2-4,TRBD1,many,CASSTRQGEADIQYF,TGTGCCAGCAGCACCAGACAGGGCGAGGCAGACATTCAGTACTTC
TRBV24-1,TRBJ2-7,NA,few,CATSRGGDYEQYF,TGTGCCACCTCGAGGGGAGGCGATTACGAGCAGTACTTC